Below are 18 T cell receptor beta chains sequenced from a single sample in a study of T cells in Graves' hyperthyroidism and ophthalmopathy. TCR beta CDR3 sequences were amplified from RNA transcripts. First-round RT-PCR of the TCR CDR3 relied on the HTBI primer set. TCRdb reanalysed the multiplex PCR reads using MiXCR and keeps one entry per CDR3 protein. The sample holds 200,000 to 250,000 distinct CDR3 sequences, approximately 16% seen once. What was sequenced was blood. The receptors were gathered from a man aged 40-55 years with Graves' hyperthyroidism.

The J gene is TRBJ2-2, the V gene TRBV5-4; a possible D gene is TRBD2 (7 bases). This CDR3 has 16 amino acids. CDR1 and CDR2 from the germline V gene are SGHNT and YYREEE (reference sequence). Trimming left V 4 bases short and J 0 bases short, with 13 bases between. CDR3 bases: TGTGCCAGCAGCCAAGGGGGGGGGACGAACACCGGGGAGCTGTTTTTT. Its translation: CASSQGGGTNTGELFF.

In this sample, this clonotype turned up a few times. CDR3 residues: CASSLAYGSPGNTIYF. DNA for the CDR3: TGTGCCAGCAGCTTAGCGTACGGGAGTCCTGGAAACACCATATATTTT. V and J are TRBV7-2 and TRBJ1-3; D call uncertain. From germline, CDR1 is SGHTA and CDR2 FQGNSA. Deletions cut 0 bases from V and 2 bases from J, with 11 bases between. This CDR3 spans 16 amino acids.

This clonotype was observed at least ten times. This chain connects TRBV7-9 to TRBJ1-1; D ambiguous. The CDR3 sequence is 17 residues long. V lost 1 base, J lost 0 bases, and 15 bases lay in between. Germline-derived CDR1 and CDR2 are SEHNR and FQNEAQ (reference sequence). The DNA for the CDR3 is TGTGCCAGCAGCTTAGATGGTGGCAGGCTGGTGAACACTGAAGCTTTCTTT. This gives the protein CASSLDGGRLVNTEAFF. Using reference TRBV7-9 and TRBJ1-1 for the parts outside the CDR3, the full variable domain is DTGVSQNPRHKITKRGQNVTFRCDPISEHNRLYWYRQTLGQGPEFLTYFQNEAQLEKSRLLSDRFSAERPKGSFSTLEIQRTEQGDSAMYLCASSLDGGRLVNTEAFFGQGTRLTVV.

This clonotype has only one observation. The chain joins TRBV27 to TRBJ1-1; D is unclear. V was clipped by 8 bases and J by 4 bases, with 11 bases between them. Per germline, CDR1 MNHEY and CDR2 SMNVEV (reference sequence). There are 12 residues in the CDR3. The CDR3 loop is CASHTTGTEAFF. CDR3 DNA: TGTGCCAGCCATACAACGGGCACTGAAGCTTTCTTT.

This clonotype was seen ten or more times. In DNA, the CDR3 is TGTGCCACCCGCCCTAGCGGGGGGGCCCCTGCGCAGTTCTTC. This translates into CATRPSGGAPAQFF. The chain uses TRBV24-1 and TRBJ2-1; 12 bases map to TRBD2. The CDR3 is made up of 14 amino acids. Germline V gives CDR1 KGHDR, CDR2 SFDVKD. The J segment lost 12 bases and the V segment lost 9 bases, leaving 11 bases of the junction unmatched.

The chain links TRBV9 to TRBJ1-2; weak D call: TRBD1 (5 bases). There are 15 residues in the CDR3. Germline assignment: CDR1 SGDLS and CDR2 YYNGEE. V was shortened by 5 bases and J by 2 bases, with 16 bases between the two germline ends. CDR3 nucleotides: TGTGCCAGCAGTGGTTCGGGACGCCGAAACTATGGCTACACCTTC. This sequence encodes CASSGSGRRNYGYTF.

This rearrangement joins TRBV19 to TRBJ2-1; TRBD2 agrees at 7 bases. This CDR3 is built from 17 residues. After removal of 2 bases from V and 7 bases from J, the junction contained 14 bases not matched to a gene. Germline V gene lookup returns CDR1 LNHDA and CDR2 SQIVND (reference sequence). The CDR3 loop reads CASSISYRLAFFNEQFF. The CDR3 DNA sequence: TGTGCCAGTAGTATATCCTACCGACTAGCTTTTTTTAATGAGCAGTTCTTC.

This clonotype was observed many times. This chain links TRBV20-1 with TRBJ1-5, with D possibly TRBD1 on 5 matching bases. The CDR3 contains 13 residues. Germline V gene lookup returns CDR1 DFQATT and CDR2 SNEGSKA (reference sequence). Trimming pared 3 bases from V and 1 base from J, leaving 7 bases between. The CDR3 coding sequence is TGCAGTGCTAGTTGGGACAGCAATCAGCCCCAGCATTTT. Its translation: CSASWDSNQPQHF.

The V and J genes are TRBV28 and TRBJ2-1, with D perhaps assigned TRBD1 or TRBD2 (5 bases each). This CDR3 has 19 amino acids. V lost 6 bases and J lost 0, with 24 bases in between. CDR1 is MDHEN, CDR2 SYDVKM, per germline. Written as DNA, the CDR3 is TGTGCCAGCAGCCTCCGGGACGTGAGTTTCCCGAGCTCCTACAATGAGCAGTTCTTC. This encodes CASSLRDVSFPSSYNEQFF.

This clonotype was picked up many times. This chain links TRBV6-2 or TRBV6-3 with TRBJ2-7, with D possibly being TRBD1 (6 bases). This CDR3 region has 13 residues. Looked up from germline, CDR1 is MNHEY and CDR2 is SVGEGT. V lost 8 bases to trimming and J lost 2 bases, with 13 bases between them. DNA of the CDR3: TGTGCCAGCCGAATTGGACAGCCCTACGAGCAGTACTTC. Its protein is CASRIGQPYEQYF.

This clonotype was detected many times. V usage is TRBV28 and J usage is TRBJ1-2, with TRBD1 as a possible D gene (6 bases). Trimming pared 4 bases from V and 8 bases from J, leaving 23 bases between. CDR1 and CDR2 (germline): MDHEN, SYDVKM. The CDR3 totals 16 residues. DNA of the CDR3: TGTGCCAGCAGTTCCCCAGGGGCCATCCTAGTTTGGGGCTACACCTTC. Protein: CASSSPGAILVWGYTF.

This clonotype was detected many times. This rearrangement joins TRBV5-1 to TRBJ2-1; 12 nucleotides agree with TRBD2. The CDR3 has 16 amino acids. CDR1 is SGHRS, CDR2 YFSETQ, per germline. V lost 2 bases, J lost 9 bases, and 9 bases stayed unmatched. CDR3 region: CASSFLLAGGPVEQFF. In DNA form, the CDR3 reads TGCGCCAGCAGCTTCCTTCTAGCGGGGGGGCCTGTTGAGCAGTTCTTC.

CDR3 in amino acids: CASSLSYPPTDTQYF. In DNA, the CDR3 is TGCGCCAGCAGCTTGAGTTACCCACCCACAGATACGCAGTATTTT. This chain uses TRBV5-1 with TRBJ2-3, with D hard to call. The germline V gene encodes CDR1 SGHRS and CDR2 YFSETQ. CDR3 size: 15 residues. V was cut by 1 base and J by 2 bases, with 11 bases left in between. The whole variable domain, remainder taken from reference TRBV5-1 and TRBJ2-3, is KAGVTQTPRYLIKTRGQQVTLSCSPISGHRSVSWYQQTPGQGLQFLFEYFSETQRNKGNFPGRFSGRQFSNSRSEMNVSTLELGDSALYLCASSLSYPPTDTQYFGPGTRLTVL.

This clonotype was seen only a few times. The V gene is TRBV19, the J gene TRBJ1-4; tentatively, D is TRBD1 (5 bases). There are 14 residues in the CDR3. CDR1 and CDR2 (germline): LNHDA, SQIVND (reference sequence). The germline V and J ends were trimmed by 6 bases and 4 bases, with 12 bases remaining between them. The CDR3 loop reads CASSGDSVNEKLFF. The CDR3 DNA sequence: TGTGCCAGTAGCGGGGACTCCGTTAATGAAAAACTGTTTTTT.

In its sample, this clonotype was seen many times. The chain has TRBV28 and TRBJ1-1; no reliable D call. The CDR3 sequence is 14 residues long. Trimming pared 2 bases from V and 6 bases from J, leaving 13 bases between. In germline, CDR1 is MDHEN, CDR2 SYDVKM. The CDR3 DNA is TGTGCCAGCAGTTTAAACTATGGATCCGCTGAAGCTTTCTTT. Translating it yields CASSLNYGSAEAFF.

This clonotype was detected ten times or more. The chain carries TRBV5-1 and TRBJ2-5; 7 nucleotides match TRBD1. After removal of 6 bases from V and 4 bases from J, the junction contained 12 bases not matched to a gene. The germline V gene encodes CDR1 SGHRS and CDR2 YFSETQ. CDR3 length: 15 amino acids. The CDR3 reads CASTNSKQGPETQYF. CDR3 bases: TGCGCCAGCACCAATTCCAAACAGGGGCCAGAGACCCAGTACTTC.

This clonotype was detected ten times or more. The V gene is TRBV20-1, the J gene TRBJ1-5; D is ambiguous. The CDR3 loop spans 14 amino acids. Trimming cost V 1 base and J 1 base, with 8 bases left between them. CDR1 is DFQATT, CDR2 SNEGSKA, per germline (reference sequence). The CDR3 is CSARVPHSNQPQHF. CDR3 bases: TGCAGTGCTAGAGTCCCCCACAGCAATCAGCCCCAGCATTTT.

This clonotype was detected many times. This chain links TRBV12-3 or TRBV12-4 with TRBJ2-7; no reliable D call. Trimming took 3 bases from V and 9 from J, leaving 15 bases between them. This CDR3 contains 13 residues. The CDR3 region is CASSLLKASWQYF. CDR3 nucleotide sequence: TGTGCCAGCAGTTTGTTAAAGGCTTCTTGGCAGTACTTC.